These 5 T cell receptor beta chains were all obtained from the same sample, sequenced in a study of shared clonotypes between healthy human individuals. Assay: immunoSEQ multiplex PCR; the TCRdb copy retains only in-frame clones and omits some. The data show about 1.5 million clones, approximately 98% seen once. Source material: naive CD4+ T cells sorted from blood. Subset given: CD45RA+ positively selected. The receptors here all came from a man under 40 in good health.

The V and J genes are TRBV18 and TRBJ2-7; TRBD1 might be the D (6 bases). This CDR3 contains 15 residues. Germline V lookup: CDR1 KGHSH, CDR2 LQKENI. V lost 5 bases to trimming and J lost 3 bases, with 17 bases between them. CDR3 protein: CASSKGGPPNYEQYF. The CDR3 DNA is TGTGCCAGCTCAAAAGGGGGTCCCCCCAACTACGAGCAGTACTTC. Complete variable domain (other parts from reference TRBV18 and TRBJ2-7): NAGVMQNPRHLVRRRGQEARLRCSPMKGHSHVYWYRQLPEEGLKFMVYLQKENIIDESGMPKERFSAEFPKEGPSILRIQQVVRGDSAAYFCASSKGGPPNYEQYFGPGTRLTVT.

The chain has TRBV28 and TRBJ1-5, with 9 bases aligning to TRBD1. The germline V gene encodes CDR1 MDHEN and CDR2 SYDVKM. Trimming took 2 bases from V and 8 from J; bases not matched to a gene: 4. This CDR3 has 14 residues. The DNA of the CDR3 is TGTGCCAGCAGTTTAGGGACAGGGTTCAAGCCCCAGCATTTT. It encodes CASSLGTGFKPQHF.

The V gene is TRBV6-5, the J gene TRBJ1-4; no definite D call. The CDR3 totals 15 residues. Looked up from germline, CDR1 is MNHEY and CDR2 is SVGAGI. V was cut by 5 bases and J by 8 bases, with 18 bases left in between. DNA of the CDR3: TGTGCCAGCAGTCCTCGGACCTTAAGAAGGGAAAAACTGTTTTTT. Protein sequence: CASSPRTLRREKLFF.

This clone was counted a few times. The gene calls are TRBV19 and TRBJ1-5, with D maybe TRBD1 (6 bases). V lost 5 bases and J 6 bases, leaving 8 bases between the germline ends. This CDR3 has 12 residues. CDR1 is LNHDA, CDR2 SQIVND, per germline (reference sequence). DNA of the CDR3: TGTGCCAGTAGTGCAGGGGTTCAGCCCCAGCATTTT. Translated: CASSAGVQPQHF.

V and J are TRBV28 and TRBJ2-7; D tentatively reads TRBD1 or TRBD2 (5 bases each). With 7 bases removed from V and 7 bases from J, the gap between germline ends came to 14 bases. The CDR3 runs to 12 residues. The germline V gene encodes CDR1 MDHEN and CDR2 SYDVKM. The chain's CDR3 is CASNRTPSEQYF. The CDR3 coding sequence is TGTGCCAGCAACAGGACTCCCTCGGAGCAGTACTTC. The full variable domain, in which reference TRBV28 and TRBJ2-7 provide the parts outside the CDR3, is DVKVTQSSRYLVKRTGEKVFLECVQDMDHENMFWYRQDPGLGLRLIYFSYDVKMKEKGDIPEGYSVSREKKERFSLILESASTNQTSMYLCASNRTPSEQYFGPGTRLTVT.